These 30 T cell receptor beta chains were sequenced from one sample in a study of cytomegalovirus exposure and HLA in healthy donors. A multiplex PCR was run with 60 Vbeta primers and 13 Jbeta primers. Method: immunoSEQ multiplex PCR; TCRdb's copy keeps in-frame clones and lacks some. The sample consists of over 65,000 clones, about 85% of them appearing once. The sequenced sample consisted of PBMCs. Receptor source: a woman in her 40s in good health and CMV-seropositive.

This chain uses TRBV5-6 with TRBJ2-7; no reliable D call. This CDR3 is built from 16 residues. Germline V gives CDR1 SGHDT, CDR2 YYEEEE. V was clipped by 3 bases and J by 4 bases, with 20 bases between them. Written as DNA, the CDR3 is TGTGCCAGCAGCTCCATTGCGACAAGGTCTATATACGAGCAGTACTTC. Translation gives CASSSIATRSIYEQYF.

This chain connects TRBV10-1 to TRBJ2-1; 8 bases line up with TRBD2. J lost 0 bases, V lost 4 bases, and 14 bases had no gene match. CDR3 length equals 19 residues. Germline CDR1 and CDR2: WNHNN and SYGVQD (reference sequence). CDR3 DNA: TGCGCCAGCAGTGGAAGTTCTGCGGGGGGCTTAAGCTCCTACAATGAGCAGTTCTTC. Residues: CASSGSSAGGLSSYNEQFF.

V and J are TRBV18 and TRBJ2-3, with a possible D match to TRBD1 (7 bases). Per germline, CDR1 KGHSH and CDR2 LQKENI. This CDR3 spans 17 amino acids. With 6 bases removed from V and 0 bases from J, the gap between germline ends came to 19 bases. The CDR3 coding sequence is TGTGCCAGCTCCACCGTTGCGGAGGGACAGAGCACAGATACGCAGTATTTT. As protein: CASSTVAEGQSTDTQYF. Together with reference TRBV18 and TRBJ2-3, the CDR3 gives the full variable domain: NAGVMQNPRHLVRRRGQEARLRCSPMKGHSHVYWYRQLPEEGLKFMVYLQKENIIDESGMPKERFSAEFPKEGPSILRIQQVVRGDSAAYFCASSTVAEGQSTDTQYFGPGTRLTVL.

This chain connects TRBV7-9 to TRBJ2-7; 9 positions agree with TRBD2. This CDR3 has 16 amino acids. J gave up 5 bases and V 4 bases, and 12 bases lay outside the gene matches. Per germline, CDR1 SEHNR and CDR2 FQNEAQ (reference sequence). Written as DNA, the CDR3 is TGTGCCAGCAGCTGGGGGAAAAGCGGGAGGTACGACGAGCAGTACTTC. It specifies CASSWGKSGRYDEQYF.

This chain joins TRBV5-1 and TRBJ2-7; the match to TRBD1 covers 7 bases. Germline values: CDR1 SGHRS, CDR2 YFSETQ. The CDR3 contains 16 residues. V lost 5 bases and J lost 1; bases outside the gene matches: 12. The chain's CDR3 is CASRQYPTGLSYEQYF. In DNA, the CDR3 is TGCGCCAGCAGACAATACCCGACAGGGCTGTCCTACGAGCAGTACTTC.

The chain recombines TRBV13 with TRBJ2-7; D remains unclear. Germline V gene lookup returns CDR1 PRHDT and CDR2 FYEKMQ (reference sequence). V lost 5 bases to trimming and J lost 3 bases, with 11 bases between them. The CDR3 runs 13 residues. As DNA, the CDR3 is TGTGCCAGCAGCCCTGGGCCCAACTACGAGCAGTACTTC. Its translation: CASSPGPNYEQYF.

The chain carries TRBV30 and TRBJ2-7; 11 positions agree with TRBD2. The V gene end was trimmed by 4 bases and the J gene end by 3 bases; junction bases not matched to a gene: 5. Germline values: CDR1 GTSNPN, CDR2 SVGIG (reference sequence). This CDR3 region has 14 residues. CDR3 in amino acids: CAWTGTSGYYEQYF. Written as DNA, the CDR3 is TGTGCCTGGACCGGGACTAGCGGTTACTACGAGCAGTACTTC.

The chain recombines TRBV27 with TRBJ1-1; D is perhaps TRBD1 (6 bases). Germline CDR1 and CDR2: MNHEY and SMNVEV (reference sequence). Trimming stripped 3 bases from V and 1 base from J, with 9 bases between. This CDR3 comprises 14 residues. The CDR3 region has the DNA TGTGCCAGCAGTTTGACAGGACCGAACACTGAAGCTTTCTTT. Translated, it gives CASSLTGPNTEAFF.

The chain combines TRBV19 with TRBJ2-7; TRBD1 might be the D (5 bases). CDR1 is LNHDA, CDR2 SQIVND, per germline (reference sequence). V lost 2 bases and J 4 bases, leaving 15 bases between the germline ends. There are 15 residues in the CDR3. DNA of the CDR3: TGTGCCAGTAGTATACAACCAGGGAAGGAGTACGAGCAGTACTTC. Encoded protein: CASSIQPGKEYEQYF.

This rearrangement joins TRBV27 to TRBJ1-4; D is undetermined. V lost 2 bases and J lost 0, with 4 bases in between. The CDR3 consists of 14 residues. Germline V gene lookup returns CDR1 MNHEY and CDR2 SMNVEV (reference sequence). CDR3 in DNA: TGTGCCAGCAGTTTAGTCGCAACTAATGAAAAACTGTTTTTT. Residues: CASSLVATNEKLFF.

This clone was seen once. This chain links TRBV5-1 with TRBJ1-1; perhaps TRBD1 as D (5 bases). This CDR3 has 17 amino acids. Deletions cut 0 bases from V and 0 bases from J, with 15 bases between. Germline assignment: CDR1 SGHRS and CDR2 YFSETQ. CDR3 in DNA: TGCGCCAGCAGCTTGGATAGGGGCAGCCACATGAACACTGAAGCTTTCTTT. Residues: CASSLDRGSHMNTEAFF.

The rearrangement links TRBV10-3 to TRBJ2-3; TRBD2 might be the D (6 bases). The V end was cut by 10 bases, the J end by 5 bases, with 13 bases between. CDR1 and CDR2 (germline): ENHRY, SYGVKD. The CDR3 spans 12 residues. CDR3 nucleotide sequence: TGTGCCACGTCCCAGGAGGGAGATACGCAGTATTTT. This encodes CATSQEGDTQYF.

In its sample, this clone was seen once. The chain couples TRBV18 to TRBJ1-5; 10 bases map to TRBD1. The CDR3 totals 17 residues. Germline V gene sequence: CDR1 KGHSH, CDR2 LQKENI. J gave up 2 bases and V 1 base, and 5 bases lay outside the gene matches. CDR3 DNA: TGTGCCAGCTCACCACGTTCCGGGACAGGGGGCAATCAGCCCCAGCATTTT. It specifies CASSPRSGTGGNQPQHF.

The chain is built from TRBV27 and TRBJ1-2; 11 bases fit TRBD1. The CDR3 is made up of 17 amino acids. The ends lost 5 bases at V and 1 base at J; junction bases unmatched: 9. Germline V lookup: CDR1 MNHEY, CDR2 SMNVEV (reference sequence). CDR3 in DNA: TGTGCCAGCAGTCCTGACCGGGACAGGGGGGTTAACTATGGCTACACCTTC. Amino acid sequence: CASSPDRDRGVNYGYTF.

The chain combines TRBV27 with TRBJ1-3, with 9 bases matching TRBD1. Germline V gene sequence: CDR1 MNHEY, CDR2 SMNVEV (reference sequence). Trimming took 3 bases from V and 2 from J; bases not matched to a gene: 2. The CDR3 is made up of 15 amino acids. The DNA of the CDR3 is TGTGCCAGCAGTTTGACAGGGGGTCCTGGAAACACCATATATTTT. This gives the protein CASSLTGGPGNTIYF.

The CDR3 DNA sequence: TGCGCCAGCAGACGGACGACAGGGCCGAGTTCACCCCTCCACTTT. Its protein is CASRRTTGPSSPLHF. V gene TRBV5-1 combines with J gene TRBJ1-6; TRBD1 matches at 7 bases. CDR3 length: 15 amino acids. After removal of 5 bases from V and 9 bases from J, the junction contained 11 bases not matched to a gene. CDR1 and CDR2 from the germline V gene are SGHRS and YFSETQ.

The chain joins TRBV28 to TRBJ2-7; tentatively, D is TRBD1 (5 bases). V was clipped by 5 bases and J by 3 bases, with 17 bases between them. The length of the CDR3 is 15 residues. The germline V gene encodes CDR1 MDHEN and CDR2 SYDVKM. The CDR3 nucleotides read TGTGCCAGCAGTGCAACAGGATTGGGCCACTACGAGCAGTACTTC. Translated, it gives CASSATGLGHYEQYF. Using reference TRBV28 and TRBJ2-7 for the parts outside the CDR3, the full variable domain is DVKVTQSSRYLVKRTGEKVFLECVQDMDHENMFWYRQDPGLGLRLIYFSYDVKMKEKGDIPEGYSVSREKKERFSLILESASTNQTSMYLCASSATGLGHYEQYFGPGTRLTVT.

V and J are TRBV9 and TRBJ2-2; 11 positions agree with TRBD2. Germline lookup yields CDR1 SGDLS and CDR2 YYNGEE. J lost 7 bases, V lost 5 bases, and 7 bases had no gene match. This CDR3 spans 15 amino acids. CDR3 amino acids: CASSLSGGAIGELFF. CDR3 coding DNA: TGTGCCAGCAGTCTTAGCGGGGGGGCCATCGGGGAGCTGTTTTTT.

V and J are TRBV7-3 and TRBJ2-7, with TRBD1 identical over 7 bases. The CDR3 consists of 13 residues. Germline CDR1 reads SGHTA; CDR2 reads FQGTGA. Trimming at V came to 2 bases and at J to 6 bases, leaving 4 bases not matched to a gene. CDR3 coding DNA: TGTGCCAGCAGCTTAGACAGGGAAGGCGAGCAGTACTTC. Amino acids: CASSLDREGEQYF.

The J gene is TRBJ1-1, the V gene TRBV14; unclear D gene. V gave up 0 bases and J gave up 8 bases, with 10 bases separating them. From germline, CDR1 is SGHDN and CDR2 FVKESK. CDR3 length: 13 residues. Here the CDR3 DNA reads TGTGCCAGCAGCCAAGATATCTCGAGGGAAGCTTTCTTT. Its translation: CASSQDISREAFF.

The chain links TRBV28 to TRBJ2-3; D may be TRBD2 (5 bases). The CDR3 loop spans 16 amino acids. Trimming pared 6 bases from V and 0 bases from J, leaving 16 bases between. The germline V gene encodes CDR1 MDHEN and CDR2 SYDVKM. CDR3 DNA sequence: TGTGCCAGCAGACATAAGCGGTACATTAGCACAGATACGCAGTATTTT. As protein: CASRHKRYISTDTQYF. The whole variable domain, remainder taken from reference TRBV28 and TRBJ2-3, is DVKVTQSSRYLVKRTGEKVFLECVQDMDHENMFWYRQDPGLGLRLIYFSYDVKMKEKGDIPEGYSVSREKKERFSLILESASTNQTSMYLCASRHKRYISTDTQYFGPGTRLTVL.

The J gene is TRBJ2-2, the V gene TRBV7-2; tentative D call: TRBD2 (5 bases). V lost 1 base and J 6 bases, leaving 9 bases between the germline ends. Germline CDR1 reads SGHTA; CDR2 reads FQGNSA. This CDR3 is built from 14 residues. CDR3 amino acids: CASSLVGVAGELFF. The CDR3 DNA is TGTGCCAGCAGCTTAGTCGGGGTGGCCGGGGAGCTGTTTTTT.

This chain joins TRBV27 and TRBJ1-2; 9 bases are a match to TRBD1. Germline trimming cut 4 bases from V and 7 bases from J; bases unmatched to any gene: 10. CDR1 MNHEY and CDR2 SMNVEV come from the germline V gene (reference sequence). The CDR3 loop spans 15 amino acids. CDR3 in DNA: TGTGCCAGCAGTTCACCCGGGACAGGGACCGTTGGCTACACCTTC. Amino acid sequence: CASSSPGTGTVGYTF.

The chain links TRBV9 to TRBJ1-1; D is possibly TRBD1 (5 bases). V gave up 4 bases and J gave up 5 bases, with 21 bases separating them. The CDR3 is made up of 16 amino acids. Germline values: CDR1 SGDLS, CDR2 YYNGEE. This chain's CDR3 is CASSPHRGGLVTEAFF. The CDR3 region has the DNA TGTGCCAGCAGCCCGCATAGGGGTGGCCTGGTGACTGAAGCTTTCTTT.

This clone has only a few counts. This chain joins TRBV9 and TRBJ2-1; 14 nucleotides align to TRBD2. V lost 4 bases to trimming and J lost 6 bases; unmatched junction nucleotides: 9. Germline-derived CDR1 and CDR2 are SGDLS and YYNGEE. The CDR3 has 17 amino acids. In DNA, the CDR3 is TGTGCCAGCAGCCTGGGACTAGCGGGGGCCCCCGGCAATGAGCAGTTCTTC. Encoded protein: CASSLGLAGAPGNEQFF.

The chain is built from TRBV28 and TRBJ1-4; 7 bases align to TRBD1. After removal of 6 bases from V and 8 bases from J, the junction contained 9 bases not matched to a gene. There are 14 residues in the CDR3. Germline assignment: CDR1 MDHEN and CDR2 SYDVKM. The chain's CDR3 is CASSRTGVSEKLFF. The CDR3, as DNA: TGTGCCAGCAGCCGCACAGGGGTAAGCGAAAAACTGTTTTTT.

The chain joins TRBV7-9 to TRBJ2-7; 7 nucleotides match TRBD1. The CDR3 contains 14 residues. CDR1 and CDR2 (germline): SEHNR, FQNEAQ (reference sequence). V lost 5 bases, J lost 2 bases, and 6 bases stayed unmatched. The CDR3 spells CASSPQGPPYEQYF. The CDR3 DNA reads TGTGCCAGCAGCCCACAGGGGCCCCCCTACGAGCAGTACTTC. Based on the CDR3 plus reference TRBV7-9 and TRBJ2-7, the full variable domain is DTGVSQNPRHKITKRGQNVTFRCDPISEHNRLYWYRQTLGQGPEFLTYFQNEAQLEKSRLLSDRFSAERPKGSFSTLEIQRTEQGDSAMYLCASSPQGPPYEQYFGPGTRLTVT.

J is TRBJ2-7 and V is TRBV19; weak D call: TRBD1 (5 bases). Per the germline V gene, CDR1 is LNHDA and CDR2 is SQIVND (reference sequence). CDR3 length: 15 amino acids. V lost 6 bases and J 1 base, leaving 16 bases between the germline ends. CDR3 DNA: TGTGCCAGTAGATTCAGGGTCGAACCTTCCTACGAGCAGTACTTC. It specifies CASRFRVEPSYEQYF.

This chain links TRBV6-1 with TRBJ1-2; 7 bases align to TRBD1. Trimming removed 8 bases from V and 6 bases from J; junction bases left unmatched: 9. CDR3 size: 13 residues. The germline CDR1 and CDR2 sequences are MNHNS and SASEGT. The CDR3 reads CASLKLDRDGYTF. The CDR3 bases are TGTGCCAGCCTCAAGCTCGACAGGGATGGCTACACCTTC.

The J gene is TRBJ2-5, the V gene TRBV6-5, with TRBD2 matching over 10 bases. The J call could be wrong; TRBJ2-7 is a better fit for the DNA end. CDR1 MNHEY and CDR2 SVGAGI come from the germline V gene. This CDR3 region has 15 residues. CDR3 in DNA: TGTGCCAGCAGTTACTCGAGCGGGAGGGGCTACGAGCAGTACTTC. This codes for CASSYSSGRGYEQYF.